Below are 19 T cell receptor beta chains sequenced from a single sample in a study of T cell repertoires in cytomegalovirus infection. One entry per CDR3 protein, called by TCRdb with MiXCR from the reads. Among approximately 190,000 distinct CDR3 sequences listed, 7.5% to 10% were seen once. Sequenced material: PBMCs. Every receptor here comes from a human donor in good health (CMV status not recorded). Some clones in this sample may be carry-over from other donors' samples.

The sample holds many counts of this clonotype. The chain carries TRBV6-2 or TRBV6-3 and TRBJ2-3, with a weak D call TRBD2 (5 bases). Germline CDR1 is MNHEY and CDR2 is SVGEGT. The CDR3 length is 15 residues. V lost 2 bases and J 3 bases, leaving 12 bases between the germline ends. This chain's CDR3 is CASSYDRGYTDTQYF. Written as DNA, the CDR3 is TGTGCCAGCAGTTACGACCGGGGTTATACAGATACGCAGTATTTT.

This clonotype turned up a few times. This chain links TRBV5-5 with TRBJ2-3; 8 nucleotides line up with TRBD2. Germline CDR1 SGHKS, CDR2 YYEKEE (reference sequence). V lost 4 bases and J lost 2; bases outside the gene matches: 12. The CDR3 covers 17 residues. The CDR3 bases are TGTGCCAGCAGCCGTCAAATAGCGGGGCAGAACACAGATACGCAGTATTTT. Residues: CASSRQIAGQNTDTQYF. The entire variable domain, with the rest obtained from reference TRBV5-5 and TRBJ2-3, is as follows: DAGVTQSPTHLIKTRGQQVTLRCSPISGHKSVSWYQQVLGQGPQFIFQYYEKEERGRGNFPDRFSARQFPNYSSELNVNALLLGDSALYLCASSRQIAGQNTDTQYFGPGTRLTVL.

The rearrangement links TRBV9 to TRBJ2-3; tentative D call: TRBD2 (5 bases). This CDR3 region has 13 residues. CDR1 SGDLS and CDR2 YYNGEE come from the germline V gene. Trimming removed 7 bases at V and 4 bases at J, with 13 bases between. The CDR3 reads CASHGIRADTQYF. The CDR3 nucleotides are TGTGCCAGCCACGGGATTCGCGCAGATACGCAGTATTTT.

This clonotype was counted ten times or more. The genes are TRBV5-1 and TRBJ2-7; 8 bases line up with TRBD2. Germline CDR1 SGHRS, CDR2 YFSETQ. The CDR3 is 18 residues long. V trimming: 0 bases; J trimming: 2 bases; junction bases outside the gene matches: 13. This CDR3 reads CASSLEGAGTRITYEQYF. CDR3 DNA: TGCGCCAGCAGCTTGGAAGGGGCGGGGACTAGAATTACCTACGAGCAGTACTTC.

The rearrangement uses TRBV30 and TRBJ1-6, with D possibly matching TRBD1 (5 bases). The CDR3 totals 15 residues. In germline, CDR1 is GTSNPN, CDR2 SVGIG (reference sequence). Trimming shortened V by 4 bases and J by 7 bases, and 17 bases separated the two germline ends. The CDR3: CAWKSYGAGNSPLHF. The CDR3 region has the DNA TGTGCCTGGAAGTCCTATGGGGCAGGGAATTCACCCCTCCACTTT.

This clonotype has just a few counts. The chain recombines TRBV4-3 with TRBJ2-2; D not resolved. There are 17 residues in the CDR3. Germline CDR1 LGHNA, CDR2 YSLEER. V shed 1 base and J shed 0 bases, with 12 bases lying between them. The CDR3 DNA reads TGCGCCAGCAGCCAAGTTGGGCAGAGTGCGAACACCGGGGAGCTGTTTTTT. Residues: CASSQVGQSANTGELFF.

This clonotype came up a few times. This chain links TRBV7-4 with TRBJ2-5; 10 bases agree with TRBD2. The CDR3 has 15 amino acids. Looked up from germline, CDR1 is SGHVT and CDR2 is SQSDAQ. V was clipped by 7 bases and J by 0 bases; unmatched bases: 5. The CDR3, as DNA: TGTGCCAGCAACCTAGCGGGAGAGCACCAAGAGACCCAGTACTTC. Residues: CASNLAGEHQETQYF.

This clonotype was counted many times. The V call is TRBV7-2, the J call TRBJ1-1, with D hard to call. V lost 2 bases and J lost 4, with 8 bases in between. CDR3 length: 13 residues. Germline V gene data show CDR1 as SGHTA and CDR2 as FQGNSA. The CDR3 is CASSLSSGTEAFF. Written as DNA, the CDR3 is TGTGCCAGCAGCTTAAGTAGCGGCACTGAAGCTTTCTTT.

This clonotype has a count of ten or more. The chain employs TRBV12-3 or TRBV12-4 and TRBJ1-2; D perhaps matches TRBD1 (6 bases). The CDR3 sequence is 14 residues long. Trimming stripped 6 bases from V and 1 base from J, with 12 bases between. CDR3 loop: CASSPDSNNYGYTF. CDR3 bases: TGTGCCAGCAGCCCGGACAGCAATAACTATGGCTACACCTTC.

This clonotype was seen a handful of times. This chain joins TRBV6-1 and TRBJ1-1, with D uncertain. Trimming took off 6 bases at V and 1 base at J, with 9 bases between the two ends. This CDR3 has 13 residues. Germline lookup yields CDR1 MNHNS and CDR2 SASEGT. In nucleotides, the CDR3 is TGTGCCAGCAGCCCCCAACAGAACACTGAAGCTTTCTTT. Encoded protein: CASSPQQNTEAFF.

This clonotype was detected many times. V usage is TRBV7-2 and J usage is TRBJ1-1, with D perhaps TRBD1 (6 bases). Trimming cost V 5 bases and J 3 bases, with 10 bases left between them. Per the germline V gene, CDR1 is SGHTA and CDR2 is FQGNSA. The CDR3 covers 13 residues. CDR3 loop: CASSATGYTEAFF. The CDR3, as DNA: TGTGCCAGCAGCGCGACAGGTTACACTGAAGCTTTCTTT.

About this clonotype itself: A single base separates this from a much larger clone, so it may be a read error. The J gene is TRBJ2-1, the V gene TRBV30; no firm D call. CDR3 length: 12 residues. The germline gives CDR1 GTSNPN, CDR2 SVGIG (reference sequence). Trimming took 4 bases from V and 4 from J, leaving 8 bases between them. CDR3 amino acids: CAWTGPYNEQFF. DNA for the CDR3: TGTGCCTGGACTGGCCCTTACAATGAGCAGTTCTTC.

This clonotype was counted between two and nine times. The chain links TRBV4-3 to TRBJ2-3; D unclear. Germline V gene sequence: CDR1 LGHNA, CDR2 YSLEER. The length of the CDR3 is 16 residues. Deletions cut 1 base from V and 0 bases from J, with 11 bases between. The CDR3 region is CASSQATGSSTDTQYF. The CDR3, as DNA: TGCGCCAGCAGCCAAGCCACTGGTTCTAGCACAGATACGCAGTATTTT.

The V call is TRBV28, the J call TRBJ2-1; TRBD2 aligns across 10 bases. This CDR3 spans 17 amino acids. V was pared by 1 base and J by 2 bases, with 5 bases of the junction left unmatched. Germline CDR1 and CDR2: MDHEN and SYDVKM. CDR3 in DNA: TGTGCCAGCAGTTTATCCTGGCTAGCGGGGGCCTACAATGAGCAGTTCTTC. Translation: CASSLSWLAGAYNEQFF. Full variable domain (missing parts from reference TRBV28 and TRBJ2-1): DVKVTQSSRYLVKRTGEKVFLECVQDMDHENMFWYRQDPGLGLRLIYFSYDVKMKEKGDIPEGYSVSREKKERFSLILESASTNQTSMYLCASSLSWLAGAYNEQFFGPGTRLTVL.

This clonotype was picked up a small number of times. The V and J genes are TRBV27 and TRBJ2-1; 10 nucleotides line up with TRBD2. The V gene's germline CDR1 is MNHEY and CDR2 SMNVEV (reference sequence). The CDR3 runs to 15 residues. V lost 10 bases to trimming and J lost 6 bases; unmatched junction nucleotides: 12. CDR3 loop: CATKPGTSVPNEQFF. CDR3 in DNA: TGTGCCACGAAGCCCGGGACTAGCGTCCCCAATGAGCAGTTCTTC.

The table lists this clonotype with a few counts. The chain joins TRBV12-3 or TRBV12-4 to TRBJ1-3, with TRBD1 identical over 8 bases. V lost 6 bases to trimming and J lost 2 bases; unmatched junction nucleotides: 6. The CDR3 is made up of 15 amino acids. The CDR3 protein is CASSPHRGTGNTIYF. The DNA of the CDR3 is TGTGCCAGCAGCCCTCACAGGGGGACTGGAAACACCATATATTTT.

This clonotype was observed many times. V gene TRBV7-2 combines with J gene TRBJ2-5, with 13 bases that match TRBD2. Trimming took 3 bases from V and 4 from J; bases not matched to a gene: 5. This CDR3 region has 16 residues. Germline values: CDR1 SGHTA, CDR2 FQGNSA. The CDR3 DNA is TGTGCCAGCAGCTTTACTAGCGGGAGGGGACCAGAGACCCAGTACTTC. Protein sequence: CASSFTSGRGPETQYF.

This clonotype was observed a few times. The V call is TRBV12-3 or TRBV12-4, the J call TRBJ2-5, with no clear D. The CDR3 length is 8 residues. The CDR3 spells CGVETQYF. CDR3 DNA sequence: TGTGGTGTGGAGACCCAGTACTTC.

The table lists this clonotype with a few counts. J is TRBJ2-7 and V is TRBV7-8, with 11 bases lining up with TRBD2. J lost 4 bases, V lost 0 bases, and 5 bases had no gene match. Germline-derived CDR1 and CDR2 are SGHVS and FQNEAQ. The CDR3 is 16 amino acids. The CDR3 reads CASSLALAGVRYEQYF. For the CDR3, the DNA is TGTGCCAGCAGCTTAGCACTAGCGGGAGTGAGGTACGAGCAGTACTTC.